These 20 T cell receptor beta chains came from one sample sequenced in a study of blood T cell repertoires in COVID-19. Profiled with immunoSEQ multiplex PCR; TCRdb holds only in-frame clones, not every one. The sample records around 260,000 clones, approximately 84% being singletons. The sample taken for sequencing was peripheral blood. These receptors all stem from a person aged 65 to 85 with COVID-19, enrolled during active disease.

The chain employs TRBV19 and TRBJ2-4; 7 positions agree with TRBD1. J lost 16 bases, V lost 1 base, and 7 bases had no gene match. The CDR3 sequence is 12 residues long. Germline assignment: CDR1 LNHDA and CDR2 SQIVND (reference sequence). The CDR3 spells CASSIGEGAAYF. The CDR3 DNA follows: TGTGCCAGTAGTATAGGCGAGGGGGCGGCCTACTTC.

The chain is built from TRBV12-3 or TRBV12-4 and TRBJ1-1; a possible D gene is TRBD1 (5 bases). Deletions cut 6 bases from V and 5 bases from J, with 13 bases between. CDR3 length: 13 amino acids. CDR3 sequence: CASSRAGGTEAFF. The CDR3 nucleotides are TGTGCCAGCAGCCGAGCGGGGGGGACTGAAGCTTTCTTT.

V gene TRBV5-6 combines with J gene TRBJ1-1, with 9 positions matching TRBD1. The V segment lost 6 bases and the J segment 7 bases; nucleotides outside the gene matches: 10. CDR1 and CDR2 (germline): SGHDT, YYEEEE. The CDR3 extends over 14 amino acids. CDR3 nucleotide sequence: TGTGCCAGCACCCGAAGGACAGGGGCAAGTGAAGCTTTCTTT. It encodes CASTRRTGASEAFF.

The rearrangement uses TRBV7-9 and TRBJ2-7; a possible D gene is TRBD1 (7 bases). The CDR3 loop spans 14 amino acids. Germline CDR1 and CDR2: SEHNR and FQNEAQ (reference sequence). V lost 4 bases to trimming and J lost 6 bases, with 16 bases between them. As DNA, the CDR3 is TGTGCCAGCAGCTGGGGGGACAGATCACTCGAGCAGTACTTC. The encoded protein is CASSWGDRSLEQYF.

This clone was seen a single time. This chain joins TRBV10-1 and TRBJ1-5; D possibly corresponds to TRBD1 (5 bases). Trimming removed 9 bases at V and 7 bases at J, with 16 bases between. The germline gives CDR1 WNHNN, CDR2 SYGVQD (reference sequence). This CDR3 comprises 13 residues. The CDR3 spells CASLTGVNQPQHF. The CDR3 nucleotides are TGCGCCAGTCTTACAGGTGTTAACCAGCCCCAGCATTTT.

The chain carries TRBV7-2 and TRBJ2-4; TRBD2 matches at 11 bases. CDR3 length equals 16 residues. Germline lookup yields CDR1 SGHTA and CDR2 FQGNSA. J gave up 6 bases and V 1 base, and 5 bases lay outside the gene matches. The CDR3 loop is CASSLDLAGGSNIQYF. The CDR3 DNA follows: TGTGCCAGCAGCTTAGATTTAGCGGGGGGGTCAAACATTCAGTACTTC.

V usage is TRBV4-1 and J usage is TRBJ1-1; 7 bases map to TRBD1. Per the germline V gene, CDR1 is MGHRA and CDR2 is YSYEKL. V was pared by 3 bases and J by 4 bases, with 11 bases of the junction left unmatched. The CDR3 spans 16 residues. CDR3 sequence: CASSQKGQLGGTEAFF. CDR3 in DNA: TGCGCCAGCAGCCAGAAGGGACAGTTAGGGGGCACTGAAGCTTTCTTT.

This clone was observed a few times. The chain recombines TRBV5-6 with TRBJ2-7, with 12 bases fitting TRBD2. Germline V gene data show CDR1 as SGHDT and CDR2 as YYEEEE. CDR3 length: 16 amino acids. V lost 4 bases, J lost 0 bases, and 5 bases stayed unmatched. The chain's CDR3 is CASSPTGLAGSYEQYF. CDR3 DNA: TGTGCCAGCAGCCCCACGGGACTAGCGGGCTCCTACGAGCAGTACTTC.

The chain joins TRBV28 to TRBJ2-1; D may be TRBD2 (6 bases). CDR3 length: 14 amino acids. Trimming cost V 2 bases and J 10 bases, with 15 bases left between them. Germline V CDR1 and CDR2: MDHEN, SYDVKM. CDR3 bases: TGTGCCAGCAGTTTACAGGGCTCCGCGGGGGAGCAGTTCTTC. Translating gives CASSLQGSAGEQFF. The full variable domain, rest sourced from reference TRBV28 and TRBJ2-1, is DVKVTQSSRYLVKRTGEKVFLECVQDMDHENMFWYRQDPGLGLRLIYFSYDVKMKEKGDIPEGYSVSREKKERFSLILESASTNQTSMYLCASSLQGSAGEQFFGPGTRLTVL.

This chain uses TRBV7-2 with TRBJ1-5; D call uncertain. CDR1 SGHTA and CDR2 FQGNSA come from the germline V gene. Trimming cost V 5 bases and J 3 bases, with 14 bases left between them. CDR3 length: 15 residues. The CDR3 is CASSIHRETNQPQHF. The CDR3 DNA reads TGTGCCAGCAGCATACACCGGGAAACCAATCAGCCCCAGCATTTT.

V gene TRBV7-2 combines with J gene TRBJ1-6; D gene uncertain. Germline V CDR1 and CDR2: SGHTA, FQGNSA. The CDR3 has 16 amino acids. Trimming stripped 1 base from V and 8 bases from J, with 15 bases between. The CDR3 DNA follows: TGTGCCAGCAGCTTAGAGGCGTTTGGGCTTTATTCACCCCTCCACTTT. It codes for CASSLEAFGLYSPLHF. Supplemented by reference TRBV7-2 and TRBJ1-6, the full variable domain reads GAGVSQSPSNKVTEKGKDVELRCDPISGHTALYWYRQSLGQGLEFLIYFQGNSAPDKSGLPSDRFSAERTGGSVSTLTIQRTQQEDSAVYLCASSLEAFGLYSPLHFGNGTRLTVT.

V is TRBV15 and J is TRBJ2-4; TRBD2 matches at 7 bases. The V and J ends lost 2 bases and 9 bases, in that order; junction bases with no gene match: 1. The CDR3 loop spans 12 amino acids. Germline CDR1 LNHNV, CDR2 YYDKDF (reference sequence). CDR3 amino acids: CATSRPGGIQYF. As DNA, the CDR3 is TGTGCCACCAGCAGACCGGGGGGCATTCAGTACTTC.

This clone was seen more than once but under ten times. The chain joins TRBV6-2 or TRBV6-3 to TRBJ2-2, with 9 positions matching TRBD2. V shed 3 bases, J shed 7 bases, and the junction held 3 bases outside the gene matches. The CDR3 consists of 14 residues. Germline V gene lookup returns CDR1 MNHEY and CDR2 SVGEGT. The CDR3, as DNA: TGTGCCAGCAGTTATCTAGCGGGGCTCGGGGAGCTGTTTTTT. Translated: CASSYLAGLGELFF.

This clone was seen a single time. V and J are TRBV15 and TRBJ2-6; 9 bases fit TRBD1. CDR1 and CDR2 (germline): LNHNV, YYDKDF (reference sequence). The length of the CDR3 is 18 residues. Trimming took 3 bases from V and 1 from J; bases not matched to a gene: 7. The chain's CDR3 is CATSRGTGQGSGANVLTF. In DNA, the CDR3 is TGTGCCACCAGCAGGGGGACGGGACAGGGTTCTGGGGCCAACGTCCTGACTTTC. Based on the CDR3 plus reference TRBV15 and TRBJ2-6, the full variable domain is DAMVIQNPRYQVTQFGKPVTLSCSQTLNHNVMYWYQQKSSQAPKLLFHYYDKDFNNEADTPDNFQSRRPNTSFCFLDIRSPGLGDTAMYLCATSRGTGQGSGANVLTFGAGSRLTVL.

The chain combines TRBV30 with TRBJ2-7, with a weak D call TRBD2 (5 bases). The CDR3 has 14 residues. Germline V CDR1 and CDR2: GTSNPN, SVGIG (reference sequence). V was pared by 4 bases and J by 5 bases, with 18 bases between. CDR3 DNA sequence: TGTGCCTGGATGAGGGTGAACGCCTACCACGAGCAGTACTTC. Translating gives CAWMRVNAYHEQYF.

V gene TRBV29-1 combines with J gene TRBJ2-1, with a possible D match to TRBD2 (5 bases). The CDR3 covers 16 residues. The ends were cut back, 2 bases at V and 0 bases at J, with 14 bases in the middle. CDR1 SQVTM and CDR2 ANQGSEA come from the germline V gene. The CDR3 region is CSVESPSRSSYNEQFF. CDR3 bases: TGCAGCGTTGAAAGTCCTAGCCGGAGCTCCTACAATGAGCAGTTCTTC.

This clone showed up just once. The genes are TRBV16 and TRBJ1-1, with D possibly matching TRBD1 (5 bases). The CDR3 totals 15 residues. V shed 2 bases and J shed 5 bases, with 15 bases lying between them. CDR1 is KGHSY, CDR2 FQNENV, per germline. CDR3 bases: TGTGCCAGCAGCCAACGATCGCAGGGAGGGACTGAAGCTTTCTTT. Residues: CASSQRSQGGTEAFF.

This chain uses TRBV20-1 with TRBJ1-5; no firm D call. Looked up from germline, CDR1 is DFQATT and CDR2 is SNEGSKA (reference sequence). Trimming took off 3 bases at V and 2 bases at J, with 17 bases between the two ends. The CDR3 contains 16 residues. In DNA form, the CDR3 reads TGCAGTGCTAGTGCCGTCACGAGGGTCGGCAATCAGCCCCAGCATTTT. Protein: CSASAVTRVGNQPQHF.

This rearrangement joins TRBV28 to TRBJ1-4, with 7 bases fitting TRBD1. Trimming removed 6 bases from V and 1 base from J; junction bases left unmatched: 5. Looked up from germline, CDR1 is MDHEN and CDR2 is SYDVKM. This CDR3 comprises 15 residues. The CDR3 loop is CASSPGGLTNEKLFF. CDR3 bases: TGTGCCAGCAGCCCAGGGGGTTTAACTAATGAAAAACTGTTTTTT.

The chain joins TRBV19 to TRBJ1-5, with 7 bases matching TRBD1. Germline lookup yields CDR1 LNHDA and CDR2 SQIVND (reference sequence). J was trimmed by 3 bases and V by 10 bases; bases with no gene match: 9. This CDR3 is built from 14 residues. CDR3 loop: CANMRGQLNQPQHF. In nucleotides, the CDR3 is TGTGCCAATATGAGGGGACAGCTCAATCAGCCCCAGCATTTT.